This is a list of T cell receptor beta chains from one sample in a study of blood T cell repertoires in COVID-19. Profiled with immunoSEQ multiplex PCR; TCRdb holds only in-frame clones, not every one. The table includes over 200,000 clones, 90% to 95% detected once. Sequencing input: peripheral blood. These receptor sequences come from a man aged 25-40 years with acute or convalescent COVID-19. The CDR3 runs from the conserved cysteine through the conserved F or W. The order of the fields is V gene, J gene, D gene, clone size, CDR3 DNA, CDR3 protein. The D gene is left open where the match is weak. The size entry is marked missing in some rows and otherwise reads once, few, many or a size class.

V gene: TRBV9; J gene: TRBJ2-3; D gene: NA; clone size: NA; CDR3 DNA: TGTGCCAGCAGCGTAGATTCGGGAAGATGGGGTACGCAGTATTTT; CDR3 protein: CASSVDSGRWGTQYF
V gene: TRBV6-5; J gene: TRBJ1-4; D gene: TRBD1; clone size: NA; CDR3 DNA: TGTGCCAGCAGGAGGGACAGGGGTGAAAAACTGTTTTTT; CDR3 protein: CASRRDRGEKLFF
V gene: TRBV9; J gene: TRBJ1-3; D gene: TRBD1; clone size: NA; CDR3 DNA: TGTGCCAGCAGCGTAGCTCCCCGGGACAGGGCGATCTCTGGAAACACCATATATTTT; CDR3 protein: CASSVAPRDRAISGNTIYF
V gene: TRBV21-1; J gene: TRBJ1-1; D gene: NA; clone size: few; CDR3 DNA: TGTGCCAGCAAGATCAGATTGATAACTGAAGCTTTCTTT; CDR3 protein: CASKIRLITEAFF
V gene: TRBV19; J gene: TRBJ2-7; D gene: TRBD2; clone size: NA; CDR3 DNA: TGTGCCAGTAGTTTCGCGGGGGAAGCTTACGAGCAGTACTTC; CDR3 protein: CASSFAGEAYEQYF
V gene: TRBV4-1; J gene: TRBJ2-5; D gene: NA; clone size: NA; CDR3 DNA: TGCGCCAGCAGCCCCGGGACATCCCAAGAGACCCAGTACTTC; CDR3 protein: CASSPGTSQETQYF
V gene: TRBV3-1/TRBV3-2; J gene: TRBJ2-7; D gene: TRBD1; clone size: NA; CDR3 DNA: TGTGCCAGCAGCCATCGACAGGGGGCTTCCTACGAGCAGTACTTC; CDR3 protein: CASSHRQGASYEQYF
V gene: TRBV4-2; J gene: TRBJ1-1; D gene: NA; clone size: NA; CDR3 DNA: TGTGCCAGCAGCCAGCCCAATGGCGGCACTGAAGCTTTCTTT; CDR3 protein: CASSQPNGGTEAFF
V gene: TRBV29-1; J gene: TRBJ2-3; D gene: TRBD2; clone size: NA; CDR3 DNA: TGCAGCGTCCATCTAGCGGGGGGCACAGATACGCAGTATTTT; CDR3 protein: CSVHLAGGTDTQYF
V gene: TRBV5-1; J gene: TRBJ2-1; D gene: NA; clone size: NA; CDR3 DNA: TGCGCCAGCAGCCTCTGGGGGGAGAAGGGCAATGAGCAGTTCTTC; CDR3 protein: CASSLWGEKGNEQFF
V gene: TRBV28; J gene: TRBJ2-7; D gene: NA; clone size: once; CDR3 DNA: TGTGCCAGCACCCTATCCCTCTGGACAGCCTCCTACGAGCAGTACTTC; CDR3 protein: CASTLSLWTASYEQYF